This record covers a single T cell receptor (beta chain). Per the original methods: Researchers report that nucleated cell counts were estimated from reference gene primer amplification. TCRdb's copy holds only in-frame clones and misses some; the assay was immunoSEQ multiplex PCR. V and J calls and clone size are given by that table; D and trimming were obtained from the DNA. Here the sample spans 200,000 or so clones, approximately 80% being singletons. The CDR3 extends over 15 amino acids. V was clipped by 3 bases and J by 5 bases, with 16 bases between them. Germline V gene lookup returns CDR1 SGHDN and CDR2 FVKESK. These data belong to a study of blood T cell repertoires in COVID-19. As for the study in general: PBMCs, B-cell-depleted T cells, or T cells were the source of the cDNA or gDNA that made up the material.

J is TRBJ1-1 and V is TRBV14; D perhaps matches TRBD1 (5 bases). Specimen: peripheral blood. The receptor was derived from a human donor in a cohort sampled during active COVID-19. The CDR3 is CASSHQVAGKTEAFF. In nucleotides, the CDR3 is TGTGCCAGCAGCCACCAAGTGGCAGGGAAGACTGAAGCTTTCTTT. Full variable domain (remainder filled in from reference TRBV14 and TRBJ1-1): EAGVTQFPSHSVIEKGQTVTLRCDPISGHDNLYWYRRVMGKEIKFLLHFVKESKQDESGMPNNRFLAERTGGTYSTLKVQPAELEDSGVYFCASSHQVAGKTEAFFGQGTRLTVV.